This TCR beta chain was documented in a study of shared clonotypes between healthy human individuals. Study context: Two women and a few men aged 18 to 49 served as donors. Study results and caveats: It was only blood that was sampled, and tissue repertoires likely differ.

Sequencing was at deep level. Some clones are missing from TCRdb's copy, which holds only in-frame ones; the method was immunoSEQ multiplex PCR. The top ten hold around 0.13% of the sample, which has under 2,500,000 clones, approximately 95% seen once. Germline values: CDR1 SGHTA, CDR2 FQGNSA. Trimming took off 5 bases at V and 4 bases at J, with 17 bases between the two ends. This CDR3 is 15 amino acids long. Note on this clone: The target antigen is unknown.

The sequence was collected from a man aged 18 to 29 in good health. The V and J genes are TRBV7-2 and TRBJ1-2, with D maybe TRBD1 (6 bases). Sequenced material: naive CD4+ T cells sorted from blood. The subset was: CD45RA+ positively selected. The CDR3 bases are TGTGCCAGCAGCCCGCCAGGGGTAGGGGCCTATGGCTACACCTTC. As protein: CASSPPGVGAYGYTF.